This T cell receptor beta chain was obtained from a study of response to subunit inactivated influenza vaccine. TCRdb used MiXCR to reprocess the RT-PCR reads, holding one entry per CDR3 protein. Among about half a million distinct CDR3 sequences, about a tenth were seen once, and the ten largest hold 9.5% to 15%. This clonotype was seen a handful of times. Trimming pared 6 bases from V and 2 bases from J, leaving 11 bases between. This CDR3 contains 12 residues. Per germline, CDR1 DFQATT and CDR2 SNEGSKA (reference sequence). This clonotype originated in a man aged 45 to 65 who received an inactivated influenza vaccine. Specimen: PBMCs from blood, collected more than 35 days after vaccination. The rearrangement links TRBV20-1 to TRBJ2-7; no firm D call. The CDR3: CSARGLPYEQYF. The CDR3 DNA sequence: TGCAGTGCCCGTGGGCTTCCCTACGAGCAGTACTTC.